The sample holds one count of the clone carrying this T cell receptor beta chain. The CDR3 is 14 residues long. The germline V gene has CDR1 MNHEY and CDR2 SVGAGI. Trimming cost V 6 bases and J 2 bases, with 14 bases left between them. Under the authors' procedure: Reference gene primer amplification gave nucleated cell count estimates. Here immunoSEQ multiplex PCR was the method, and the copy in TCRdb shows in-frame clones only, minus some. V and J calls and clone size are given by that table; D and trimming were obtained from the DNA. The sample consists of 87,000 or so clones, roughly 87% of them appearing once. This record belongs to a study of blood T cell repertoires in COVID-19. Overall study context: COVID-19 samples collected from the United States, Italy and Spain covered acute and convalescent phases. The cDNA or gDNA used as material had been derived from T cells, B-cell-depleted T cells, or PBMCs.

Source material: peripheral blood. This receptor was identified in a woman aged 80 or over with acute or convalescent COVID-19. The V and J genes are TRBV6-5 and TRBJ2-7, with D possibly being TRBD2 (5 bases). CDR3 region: CASRERARTYEQYF. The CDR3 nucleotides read TGTGCCAGCAGGGAGAGGGCTAGGACCTACGAGCAGTACTTC.